This TCR beta chain was observed in a study of low-dose radiotherapy and immunotherapy resistance in tumors. In the study overall: The fractionation for Cohort 1 was 0.5 Gy per fraction every 2 weeks, totaling 6.5 Gy.

Time point described: after trial treatment. The treatment: LDRT plus nivolumab, ipilimumab, low-dose cyclophosphamide and aspirin (RACIN trial). Advanced solid tumors lacking tumor-infiltrating lymphocytes characterized eligible patients. cDNA synthesis used a TRAV/TRBV-specific primer set for both chains. It was with a constant-region primer and a V-primer adapter that TCRs were amplified over approximately 18 PCR cycles. TCRdb redid the calling of the reads with MiXCR, one entry per CDR3 protein. Of 30,000 or so distinct CDR3 sequences in the sample, 45% to 55% were seen once. This clonotype showed up just a few times. The junction shows a germline mismatch at one end, possibly a read error. This sequence was found in a male donor with gallbladder cancer. The sample here was PBMCs, taken after low-dose radiotherapy plus immunotherapy.

The CDR3 here is CASSPSRSSGANVLTF. The CDR3 nucleotides read TGTGCCAGCAGTCCTTCGCGTAGCTCTGGGGCCAACGTCCTGACTTTC. The chain has TRBV10-1 and TRBJ2-6; D ambiguous. Per the germline V gene, CDR1 is WNHNN and CDR2 is SYGVQD (reference sequence). There are 16 residues in the CDR3.